Below, 21 T cell receptor beta chains from the same sample are listed, as sequenced in a study of cytomegalovirus exposure and HLA in healthy donors. Researchers ran the PCR with 60 Vbeta and 13 Jbeta primers. Only in-frame clones appear in the TCRdb table, and some are missing; sequencing was by immunoSEQ multiplex PCR. This sample has about 91,000 clones, with around 73% found just once. Material: PBMCs. These TCRs come from a female donor in good health and CMV-seronegative.

CDR3 DNA sequence: TGTGCCAGCACCCTAGAATCGGGGAAAGGCTATGGCTACACCTTC. Translation: CASTLESGKGYGYTF. The rearrangement joins TRBV11-2 to TRBJ1-2; D gene unclear. The germline V and J ends were trimmed by 7 bases and 4 bases, with 19 bases remaining between them. CDR1 and CDR2 from the germline V gene are SGHAT and FQNNGV. The CDR3 extends over 15 amino acids.

The V and J genes are TRBV29-1 and TRBJ2-3; D unclear. CDR1 and CDR2 (germline): SQVTM, ANQGSEA. With 4 bases removed from V and 0 bases from J, the gap between germline ends came to 11 bases. The CDR3 is 14 amino acids. CDR3 in amino acids: CSVAAFTSTDTQYF. CDR3 sequence (DNA): TGCAGCGTTGCTGCTTTTACTAGCACAGATACGCAGTATTTT.

The chain joins TRBV25-1 to TRBJ2-7; D call uncertain. Germline loops: CDR1 MGHDK, CDR2 SYGVNS. The V end was cut by 3 bases, the J end by 0 bases, with 9 bases between. The CDR3 runs to 14 residues. The CDR3 nucleotides read TGTGCCAGCAGTGACGTAACGAGCTCCTACGAGCAGTACTTC. Its protein product is CASSDVTSSYEQYF.

V usage is TRBV7-2 and J usage is TRBJ2-5; a weak D match, TRBD2 (5 bases). The assigned J gene may be wrong: the sequence end matches TRBJ2-7 better. CDR1 is SGHTA, CDR2 FQGNSA, per germline. CDR3 length equals 15 residues. CDR3 sequence reads: CASSLDGMASYEQYF. The CDR3 nucleotides are TGTGCCAGCAGCTTAGACGGGATGGCCAGCTACGAGCAGTACTTC.

The gene calls are TRBV5-1 and TRBJ1-1; D uncertain. Germline assignment: CDR1 SGHRS and CDR2 YFSETQ. The V end lost 6 bases, the J end lost 0 bases, and 15 bases lay between the germline ends. The CDR3 is made up of 15 amino acids. The CDR3 DNA follows: TGCGCCAGCACCCTACATGAGACTATGAACACTGAAGCTTTCTTT. It encodes CASTLHETMNTEAFF.

This chain joins TRBV29-1 and TRBJ1-2; tentative D call: TRBD1 (5 bases). CDR1 SQVTM and CDR2 ANQGSEA come from the germline V gene. Trimming stripped 7 bases from V and 5 bases from J, with 11 bases between. This CDR3 comprises 11 residues. The CDR3 protein is CSGGGEYGYTF. The DNA of the CDR3 is TGCAGCGGGGGAGGGGAATATGGCTACACCTTC. Supplemented by reference TRBV29-1 and TRBJ1-2, the full variable domain reads SAVISQKPSRDICQRGTSLTIQCQVDSQVTMMFWYRQQPGQSLTLIATANQGSEATYESGFVIDKFPISRPNLTFSTLTVSNMSPEDSSIYLCSGGGEYGYTFGSGTRLTVV.

This clone was seen once. The rearrangement links TRBV27 to TRBJ1-2; D is ambiguous. V was shortened by 6 bases and J by 0 bases, with 11 bases between the two germline ends. The CDR3 covers 14 residues. Germline V lookup: CDR1 MNHEY, CDR2 SMNVEV (reference sequence). The CDR3 loop is CASSPRGSNYGYTF. The DNA for the CDR3 is TGTGCCAGCAGCCCTCGGGGATCTAACTATGGCTACACCTTC.

The V gene is TRBV6-1, the J gene TRBJ2-7; TRBD1 aligns across 7 bases. Unmatched junction bases numbered 8, after V lost 9 bases and J lost 0 bases. Germline V lookup: CDR1 MNHNS, CDR2 SASEGT. This CDR3 has 14 residues. The CDR3 spells CASTPRDSSYEQYF. CDR3 DNA sequence: TGTGCCAGTACTCCGAGGGACAGCTCCTACGAGCAGTACTTC.

The chain employs TRBV4-2 and TRBJ2-1; 9 bases align to TRBD2. This CDR3 spans 15 amino acids. Germline CDR1 and CDR2: LGHNA and YNFKEQ. The J segment lost 6 bases and the V segment lost 2 bases, leaving 5 bases of the junction unmatched. The CDR3 nucleotides read TGTGCCAGCAGCCAACTAGCGGGATCTCGCAATGAGCAGTTCTTC. Translation gives CASSQLAGSRNEQFF.

This chain links TRBV6-1 with TRBJ2-5; tentatively, D is TRBD2 (5 bases). The germline V gene has CDR1 MNHNS and CDR2 SASEGT. Trimming cost V 4 bases and J 5 bases, with 11 bases left between them. This CDR3 contains 13 residues. The CDR3 here is CASSVLAQETQYF. Here the CDR3 DNA reads TGTGCCAGCAGTGTGCTAGCCCAGGAGACCCAGTACTTC.

J is TRBJ1-2 and V is TRBV5-1; D call uncertain. Germline-derived CDR1 and CDR2 are SGHRS and YFSETQ. There are 13 residues in the CDR3. The V end lost 0 bases, the J end lost 2 bases, and 5 bases lay between the germline ends. The CDR3 spells CASSLALNYGYTF. The CDR3, as DNA: TGCGCCAGCAGCTTGGCCCTCAACTATGGCTACACCTTC.

This clone turned up a few times. V and J are TRBV5-1 and TRBJ2-2; unclear D gene. This CDR3 has 14 residues. Trimming shortened V by 5 bases and J by 2 bases, and 10 bases separated the two germline ends. The germline V gene encodes CDR1 SGHRS and CDR2 YFSETQ. This CDR3 is CASSQVLNTGELFF. CDR3 in DNA: TGCGCCAGCAGTCAAGTCCTAAACACCGGGGAGCTGTTTTTT.

The chain recombines TRBV5-6 with TRBJ1-6, with 9 bases aligning to TRBD1. Germline V gene sequence: CDR1 SGHDT, CDR2 YYEEEE. Losses at the gene ends were 4 bases for V and 3 bases for J; bases not matched to a gene: 5. The CDR3 is 16 residues long. This CDR3 is CASSPSTGGYNSPLHF. CDR3 DNA sequence: TGTGCCAGCAGCCCTTCGACAGGGGGCTATAATTCACCCCTCCACTTT.

The chain has TRBV4-1 and TRBJ2-3; D may be TRBD1 (5 bases). CDR3 length: 15 amino acids. In germline, CDR1 is MGHRA, CDR2 YSYEKL. Trimming left V 3 bases short and J 3 bases short, with 13 bases between. CDR3 sequence: CASSQVQGWTDTQYF. CDR3 nucleotides: TGCGCCAGCAGCCAGGTCCAGGGTTGGACAGATACGCAGTATTTT.

This clone was seen more than once but under ten times. V and J are TRBV7-2 and TRBJ2-1; 8 positions match TRBD2. V shed 4 bases, J shed 4 bases, and the junction held 6 bases outside the gene matches. CDR1 SGHTA and CDR2 FQGNSA come from the germline V gene. The CDR3 consists of 15 residues. The DNA of the CDR3 is TGTGCCAGCAGCTACGATCCGGGGGGGTACAATGAGCAGTTCTTC. This codes for CASSYDPGGYNEQFF.

The sample holds a few counts of this clone. The rearrangement links TRBV10-1 to TRBJ2-1; 10 bases align to TRBD2. Germline V gene data show CDR1 as WNHNN and CDR2 as SYGVQD (reference sequence). The CDR3 is 17 residues long. The V segment lost 6 bases and the J segment 15 bases; nucleotides outside the gene matches: 23. The CDR3 protein is CASSHTSRPGLAGVLFF. The CDR3 DNA follows: TGCGCCAGCAGCCATACGTCAAGGCCCGGCCTAGCGGGAGTTCTGTTCTTC.

A few counts support this clone. The chain links TRBV4-1 to TRBJ2-5; 10 nucleotides line up with TRBD2. Matching the DNA end better, TRBJ2-7 makes the J call doubtful. The CDR3 spans 17 residues. From germline, CDR1 is MGHRA and CDR2 YSYEKL. The CDR3 DNA follows: TGCGCCAGCAGCCAATCCGTAGCGGGGGGTCACTCCTACGAGCAGTACTTC. It encodes CASSQSVAGGHSYEQYF.

V gene TRBV5-1 combines with J gene TRBJ1-2, with 7 bases aligning to TRBD1. The V and J ends lost 0 bases and 4 bases, in that order; junction bases with no gene match: 3. Germline values: CDR1 SGHRS, CDR2 YFSETQ. This CDR3 is built from 14 residues. CDR3 amino acids: CASSLAGTAYGYTF. CDR3 DNA: TGCGCCAGCAGCTTGGCTGGGACAGCCTATGGCTACACCTTC.

This chain links TRBV4-1 with TRBJ2-2; weak D call: TRBD1 (5 bases). The germline CDR1 and CDR2 sequences are MGHRA and YSYEKL. This CDR3 is 13 amino acids long. V lost 4 bases and J 6 bases, leaving 9 bases between the germline ends. This CDR3 is CASSRTGSGELFF. CDR3 nucleotides: TGCGCCAGCAGCCGAACAGGATCCGGGGAGCTGTTTTTT.

CDR3 region: CSVGGSNTEAFF. CDR3 DNA: TGCAGCGTGGGGGGGTCGAACACTGAAGCTTTCTTT. The J gene is TRBJ1-1, the V gene TRBV29-1; weak D call: TRBD1 (5 bases). Germline V gene lookup returns CDR1 SQVTM and CDR2 ANQGSEA. The V end was cut by 6 bases, the J end by 1 base, with 9 bases between. The CDR3 is 12 amino acids.

The genes are TRBV6-6 and TRBJ1-4, with TRBD1 identical over 8 bases. The germline CDR1 and CDR2 sequences are MNHNY and SVGAGI (reference sequence). The V segment lost 5 bases and the J segment 7 bases; nucleotides outside the gene matches: 9. This CDR3 region has 15 residues. The CDR3 bases are TGTGCCAGCAGTGTTGGACAGGGAGGGTTTGAAAAACTGTTTTTT. It specifies CASSVGQGGFEKLFF.